These 12 T cell receptor beta chains originate from one sample sequenced in a study of cytomegalovirus exposure and HLA in healthy donors. The PCR used 60 Vbeta and 13 Jbeta primers. Clones were sequenced by immunoSEQ multiplex PCR, and TCRdb holds only the in-frame ones, with some missing. Of about 77,000 clones listed, 75% to 80% were seen once; the top ten hold approximately 3.4%. The material sequenced was PBMCs. The source is a man in his forties in good health and CMV-seronegative.

The chain employs TRBV18 and TRBJ2-1; 7 positions match TRBD2. CDR1 and CDR2 from the germline V gene are KGHSH and LQKENI. The CDR3 is 16 residues long. V dropped 6 bases and J dropped 3; count of bases not matched to a gene: 11. CDR3 residues: CASSPERSGDYNEQFF. The CDR3 DNA reads TGTGCCAGCTCCCCAGAGAGGAGCGGGGACTACAATGAGCAGTTCTTC.

As DNA, the CDR3 is TGCGCCAGCAGTGAGAATAGGCGGGGGGGCACAGATACGCAGTATTTT. Amino acid sequence: CASSENRRGGTDTQYF. The chain employs TRBV10-1 and TRBJ2-3; 8 bases map to TRBD2. The CDR3 totals 16 residues. Germline lookup yields CDR1 WNHNN and CDR2 SYGVQD (reference sequence). V lost 2 bases, J lost 1 base, and 5 bases stayed unmatched.

V is TRBV11-2 and J is TRBJ1-6, with 7 bases lining up with TRBD1. CDR1 SGHAT and CDR2 FQNNGV come from the germline V gene. The CDR3 is made up of 14 amino acids. The V gene end was trimmed by 1 base and the J gene end by 7 bases; junction bases not matched to a gene: 1. This CDR3 reads CASSLGRGNSPLHF. The CDR3 DNA follows: TGTGCCAGCAGCTTAGGCAGGGGGAATTCACCCCTCCACTTT.

V usage is TRBV9 and J usage is TRBJ2-2, with D possibly being TRBD2 (6 bases). This CDR3 contains 14 residues. V was cut by 4 bases and J by 5 bases, with 12 bases left in between. Germline-derived CDR1 and CDR2 are SGDLS and YYNGEE. This chain's CDR3 is CASSPELATGELFF. The CDR3, as DNA: TGTGCCAGCAGCCCGGAACTAGCTACCGGGGAGCTGTTTTTT.

The chain has TRBV5-1 and TRBJ1-1, with 8 bases fitting TRBD1. The J segment lost 0 bases and the V segment lost 3 bases, leaving 1 base of the junction unmatched. The CDR3 extends over 14 amino acids. Per the germline V gene, CDR1 is SGHRS and CDR2 is YFSETQ. CDR3 sequence: CASSWDRMNTEAFF. CDR3 sequence (DNA): TGCGCCAGCAGCTGGGACAGGATGAACACTGAAGCTTTCTTT.

The V gene is TRBV10-3, the J gene TRBJ1-1, with D perhaps matching TRBD1 (6 bases). Between the trimmed V and J ends, which lost 7 bases and 1 base, there was a span of 13 bases. CDR1 is ENHRY, CDR2 SYGVKD, per germline. The CDR3 covers 14 residues. The CDR3 bases are TGTGCCATCAAACAGGGTGGGGGGAACACTGAAGCTTTCTTT. This codes for CAIKQGGGNTEAFF.

The genes are TRBV5-8 and TRBJ1-6; D not certain. The CDR3 is 13 amino acids. V was cut by 5 bases and J by 8 bases, with 11 bases left in between. Germline V gene lookup returns CDR1 SGHTS and CDR2 YDEGEE. The CDR3 DNA follows: TGTGCCAGCAGAGCCCTTATGTATTCACCCCTCCACTTT. Translating gives CASRALMYSPLHF.

This chain links TRBV19 with TRBJ1-2; D remains unclear. V was trimmed by 5 bases and J by 10 bases, leaving 14 bases between them. The germline gives CDR1 LNHDA, CDR2 SQIVND (reference sequence). The CDR3 is 12 residues long. The CDR3: CASSGRHFFYTF. Here the CDR3 DNA reads TGTGCCAGTAGTGGGAGACATTTCTTCTACACCTTC.

This clone was detected a few times. This chain connects TRBV5-1 to TRBJ1-4; 8 positions agree with TRBD1. Germline-derived CDR1 and CDR2 are SGHRS and YFSETQ. The J segment lost 8 bases and the V segment lost 0 bases, leaving 9 bases of the junction unmatched. The CDR3 is 16 amino acids. CDR3 coding DNA: TGCGCCAGCAGCTTGGCGAGCAGGGGGCGAGGCGAAAAACTGTTTTTT. This translates into CASSLASRGRGEKLFF.

The chain recombines TRBV6-1 with TRBJ2-5, with TRBD1 matching 7 bases. The CDR3 length is 16 residues. Per the germline V gene, CDR1 is MNHNS and CDR2 is SASEGT. The junction had 10 bases not matched to a gene; V was cut back by 4 bases and J by 2 bases. The CDR3 DNA reads as TGTGCCAGCAGTGTTGCCAGGGGGTCTTCGCAAGAGACCCAGTACTTC. Encoded protein: CASSVARGSSQETQYF.

The chain employs TRBV10-1 and TRBJ2-1; D is possibly TRBD2 (6 bases). The V gene's germline CDR1 is WNHNN and CDR2 SYGVQD (reference sequence). There are 14 residues in the CDR3. V was clipped by 0 bases and J by 6 bases, with 9 bases between them. For the CDR3, the DNA is TGCGCCAGCAGTGAGTCCTGGGACTCCAATGAGCAGTTCTTC. Protein: CASSESWDSNEQFF.

V usage is TRBV4-2 and J usage is TRBJ1-6; TRBD1 matches at 7 bases. Germline assignment: CDR1 LGHNA and CDR2 YNFKEQ. V gave up 3 bases and J gave up 5 bases; unmatched junction bases: 1. This CDR3 contains 14 residues. CDR3 bases: TGTGCCAGCAGCCAGGGACAGAATAATTCACCCCTCCACTTT. Its translation is CASSQGQNNSPLHF.